The clone carrying this T cell receptor beta chain was observed a few times. Its antigen is still unknown. Other DNA sequences within the sample encode an identical CDR3. cDNA prepared by RNA extraction and subsequent reverse transcription served as the template for sequencing. Profiled with immunoSEQ multiplex PCR; TCRdb holds only in-frame clones, not every one. Of some 180,000 clones in the sample, approximately 50% were seen once. Treatment of the sample: oral pan-JAK inhibitor, 5-10 mg twice daily. Germline loops: CDR1 LGHNA, CDR2 YNFKEQ. Trimming took off 4 bases at V and 3 bases at J, with 12 bases between the two ends. The CDR3 extends over 15 amino acids. This sample was included in a study of CD8+ T cells in alopecia areata. Study observations and caveats: Lesional scalp, notably in alopecia totalis/universalis, had clonality above that of normal scalp. The study found that many expanded lesional clones persisted in scalp and blood during tofacitinib. With patients, TCR sharing proved less clear than in mice, a difference possibly related to HLA. Among the top 100, expanded CD8+ clones were significantly decreased by tofacitinib, as was scalp clonality.

The genes are TRBV4-2 and TRBJ2-2; the D is unclear. The material was CD8+ T cells sorted from blood, obtained at week 52, from a patient treated with tofacitinib. The source is a human donor with alopecia areata. In DNA, the CDR3 is TGTGCCAGCAGCCTAAAAGGACGGGACACCGGGGAGCTGTTTTTT. Its translation: CASSLKGRDTGELFF.